This T cell receptor (beta chain) was identified in a study of blood T cell repertoires in COVID-19. Profiling relied on immunoSEQ multiplex PCR, and the TCRdb table lists in-frame clones only, not all of them. The sample carries about 280,000 clones, 70% to 90% recorded once. Germline lookup yields CDR1 GTSNPN and CDR2 SVGIG (reference sequence). The CDR3 loop spans 14 amino acids. Trimming stripped 0 bases from V and 6 bases from J, with 14 bases between. In Cohort 3, a recovered donor had either two negative PCRs, clearance, or symptom resolution. The receptor was derived from a woman between 40 and 55 years old who had recovered from COVID-19. The material sequenced was PBMCs or T cells enriched from blood (not recorded which). This chain uses TRBV30 with TRBJ1-2; D call uncertain. The CDR3 sequence is CAWSVLRGLDGYTF. CDR3 in DNA: TGTGCCTGGAGTGTACTGCGGGGATTGGATGGCTACACCTTC.